Below, one T cell receptor (beta chain) is given with its context. This sample was taken from a study of T cell changes during pregnancy in multiple sclerosis. This CDR3 region has 16 residues. J lost 6 bases, V lost 2 bases, and 11 bases had no gene match. CDR1 and CDR2 (germline): MNHEY, SVGAGI. Data came from immunoSEQ multiplex PCR; TCRdb stores just in-frame clones and leaves some out. The data contain over 50,000 clones, around nine tenths of them singletons. The source is a human donor whose cells served as feeder cells for cultures in a pregnancy study. Input material: peripheral blood from another person, used as feeder cells. The chain combines TRBV6-5 with TRBJ2-7; 9 bases are shared with TRBD1. The chain's CDR3 is CASSYSGGQGVGEQYF. The CDR3 bases are TGTGCCAGCAGTTACAGTGGGGGACAGGGTGTAGGCGAGCAGTACTTC.